The rows below give T cell receptor beta chains drawn from one sample of a study of post-analysis software for immune sequencing data. In TCRdb, the PCR reads were re-called with MiXCR into one record per CDR3 protein. Of about 430,000 distinct CDR3 sequences in the sample, roughly 38% are singletons; the top ten hold less than 10%. Sequencing was done on a sample of blood. These receptors were obtained from a girl aged 2-10 years with multiple sclerosis. Each CDR3 is given with its conserved first and last residue. Fields, in order: V gene, clone size, J gene, D gene, CDR3 protein, CDR3 DNA. A D gene is named only where the DNA matches it firmly. Clone size, where shown, is once, few, many, or a class for clones that have expanded.

V: TRBV2
size: NA
J: TRBJ1-2
D: NA
CDR3: CASSWGDYGYTF
DNA: TGTGCCAGCAGTTGGGGGGACTATGGCTACACCTTC

V: TRBV18
size: NA
J: TRBJ1-5
D: NA
CDR3: CASSLGAGDQPQHF
DNA: TGTGCCAGCTCACTCGGGGCAGGGGATCAGCCCCAGCATTTT

V: TRBV24-1
size: NA
J: TRBJ1-4
D: NA
CDR3: CATSDNPEGGRGEKLFF
DNA: TGTGCCACCAGTGATAACCCCGAGGGGGGACGAGGAGAAAAACTGTTTTTT

V: TRBV3-1
size: NA
J: TRBJ1-1
D: NA
CDR3: CASSQGYTEAFF
DNA: TGTGCCAGCAGCCAGGGGTATACTGAAGCTTTCTTT

V: TRBV28
size: few
J: TRBJ2-7
D: NA
CDR3: CASSLDGTSYEQYF
DNA: TGTGCCAGCAGTTTAGACGGAACCTCCTACGAGCAGTACTTC

V: TRBV20-1
size: NA
J: TRBJ1-2
D: TRBD1
CDR3: CSARALYTGDLNYGYTF
DNA: TGCAGTGCTAGAGCCCTTTATACAGGGGACCTCAACTATGGCTACACCTTC

V: TRBV6-5
size: few
J: TRBJ1-2
D: NA
CDR3: CASSYSPGSPYYGYTF
DNA: TGTGCCAGCAGTTACTCTCCCGGGTCCCCCTACTATGGCTACACCTTC

V: TRBV11-2
size: many
J: TRBJ2-5
D: TRBD1
CDR3: CASSLTQGARETQYF
DNA: TGTGCCAGCAGCTTAACTCAGGGGGCGCGGGAGACCCAGTACTTC

V: TRBV14
size: NA
J: TRBJ2-7
D: NA
CDR3: CASSQLGGHEQYF
DNA: TGTGCCAGCAGCCAACTAGGAGGCCACGAGCAGTACTTC

V: TRBV6-5
size: few
J: TRBJ1-6
D: NA
CDR3: CASRATNNSPLHF
DNA: TGTGCCAGCAGAGCGACGAATAATTCACCCCTCCACTTT

V: TRBV7-9
size: many
J: TRBJ2-3
D: NA
CDR3: CASSHTDTQYF
DNA: TGTGCCAGCAGCCACACAGATACGCAGTATTTT

V: TRBV29-1
size: NA
J: TRBJ2-1
D: TRBD1
CDR3: CSVEPVGDRSYNEQFF
DNA: TGCAGCGTTGAACCAGTGGGGGACAGGAGCTACAATGAGCAGTTCTTC

V: TRBV7-2
size: NA
J: TRBJ2-3
D: TRBD2
CDR3: CASSPAGLGLDTQYF
DNA: TGTGCCAGCAGCCCCGCGGGACTAGGTTTAGATACGCAGTATTTT

V: TRBV29-1
size: NA
J: TRBJ2-1
D: TRBD1
CDR3: CSVVTGEFGNEQFF
DNA: TGCAGCGTTGTAACAGGGGAGTTTGGCAATGAGCAGTTCTTC

V: TRBV20-1
size: NA
J: TRBJ1-4
D: NA
CDR3: CSAIIPMVSTNEKLFF
DNA: TGCAGTGCCATAATTCCCATGGTATCAACTAATGAAAAACTGTTTTTT

V: TRBV20-1
size: NA
J: TRBJ2-7
D: TRBD2
CDR3: CRAKREADEQYF
DNA: TGCAGGGCTAAGCGGGAGGCCGACGAGCAGTACTTC

V: TRBV4-3
size: NA
J: TRBJ2-5
D: TRBD2
CDR3: CASSQVAGVETQYF
DNA: TGCGCCAGCAGCCAAGTAGCGGGAGTAGAGACCCAGTACTTC

V: TRBV9
size: few
J: TRBJ1-2
D: NA
CDR3: CASSVVSQGGYTF
DNA: TGTGCCAGCAGCGTAGTGTCCCAGGGAGGCTACACCTTC

V: TRBV15
size: NA
J: TRBJ1-5
D: NA
CDR3: CATSRGELNQPQHF
DNA: TGTGCCACCAGCAGGGGGGAACTCAATCAGCCCCAGCATTTT

V: TRBV12-3/TRBV12-4
size: few
J: TRBJ1-1
D: NA
CDR3: CASSLTHTEAFF
DNA: TGTGCCAGCAGTTTAACCCACACTGAAGCTTTCTTT

V: TRBV3-1
size: NA
J: TRBJ2-5
D: TRBD1
CDR3: CASSQDGGDRGPQETQYF
DNA: TGTGCCAGCAGCCAAGATGGTGGGGACAGGGGACCTCAAGAGACCCAGTACTTC

V: TRBV27
size: few
J: TRBJ2-7
D: NA
CDR3: CASSYGSPNYEQYF
DNA: TGTGCCAGCAGTTATGGGTCACCGAACTACGAGCAGTACTTC

V: TRBV4-1
size: many
J: TRBJ2-7
D: NA
CDR3: CASSQDRGSSYEQYF
DNA: TGCGCCAGCAGCCAAGATCGGGGCAGTTCCTACGAGCAGTACTTC

V: TRBV12-3/TRBV12-4
size: NA
J: TRBJ1-2
D: NA
CDR3: CASSFAAGYTF
DNA: TGTGCCAGCAGTTTCGCAGCTGGCTACACCTTC

V: TRBV7-9
size: few
J: TRBJ1-5
D: NA
CDR3: CASSLGSGFQPQHF
DNA: TGTGCCAGCAGCTTAGGGAGCGGGTTTCAGCCCCAGCATTTT

V: TRBV20-1
size: NA
J: TRBJ2-7
D: NA
CDR3: CSARKRVRTYEQYF
DNA: TGCAGTGCTAGGAAGCGGGTCCGCACCTACGAGCAGTACTTC

V: TRBV12-3/TRBV12-4
size: NA
J: TRBJ2-5
D: NA
CDR3: CASTPGTQGGQETQYF
DNA: TGTGCCAGCACCCCGGGGACCCAGGGGGGGCAAGAGACCCAGTACTTC

V: TRBV27
size: NA
J: TRBJ1-5
D: TRBD1
CDR3: CASSLTTGSQPQHF
DNA: TGTGCCAGCAGTCTAACGACAGGGAGTCAGCCCCAGCATTTT

V: TRBV29-1
size: NA
J: TRBJ1-1
D: TRBD1
CDR3: CSVYRGGTEAFF
DNA: TGCAGCGTGTACAGGGGGGGAACTGAAGCTTTCTTT

V: TRBV30
size: NA
J: TRBJ2-1
D: NA
CDR3: CAWRTGNEQFF
DNA: TGTGCCTGGAGGACTGGTAATGAGCAGTTCTTC

V: TRBV20-1
size: few
J: TRBJ2-4
D: NA
CDR3: CSARRPAKDIQYF
DNA: TGCAGCGCTAGGAGGCCAGCTAAGGACATTCAGTACTTC

V: TRBV4-1
size: many
J: TRBJ1-1
D: NA
CDR3: CASSQGPVGAKNTEAFF
DNA: TGCGCCAGCAGCCAAGGGCCAGTGGGGGCCAAGAACACTGAAGCTTTCTTT

V: TRBV20-1
size: NA
J: TRBJ2-7
D: NA
CDR3: CSAITTTGSYEQYF
DNA: TGCAGTGCTATAACGACCACAGGGTCCTACGAGCAGTACTTC

V: TRBV9
size: many
J: TRBJ2-1
D: TRBD2
CDR3: CASSVGAGRGNEQFF
DNA: TGTGCCAGCAGCGTAGGAGCGGGAAGGGGCAATGAGCAGTTCTTC

V: TRBV10-2
size: NA
J: TRBJ1-1
D: NA
CDR3: CASSDSGGGNTEAFF
DNA: TGCGCCAGCAGTGACTCTGGGGGAGGGAACACTGAAGCTTTCTTT